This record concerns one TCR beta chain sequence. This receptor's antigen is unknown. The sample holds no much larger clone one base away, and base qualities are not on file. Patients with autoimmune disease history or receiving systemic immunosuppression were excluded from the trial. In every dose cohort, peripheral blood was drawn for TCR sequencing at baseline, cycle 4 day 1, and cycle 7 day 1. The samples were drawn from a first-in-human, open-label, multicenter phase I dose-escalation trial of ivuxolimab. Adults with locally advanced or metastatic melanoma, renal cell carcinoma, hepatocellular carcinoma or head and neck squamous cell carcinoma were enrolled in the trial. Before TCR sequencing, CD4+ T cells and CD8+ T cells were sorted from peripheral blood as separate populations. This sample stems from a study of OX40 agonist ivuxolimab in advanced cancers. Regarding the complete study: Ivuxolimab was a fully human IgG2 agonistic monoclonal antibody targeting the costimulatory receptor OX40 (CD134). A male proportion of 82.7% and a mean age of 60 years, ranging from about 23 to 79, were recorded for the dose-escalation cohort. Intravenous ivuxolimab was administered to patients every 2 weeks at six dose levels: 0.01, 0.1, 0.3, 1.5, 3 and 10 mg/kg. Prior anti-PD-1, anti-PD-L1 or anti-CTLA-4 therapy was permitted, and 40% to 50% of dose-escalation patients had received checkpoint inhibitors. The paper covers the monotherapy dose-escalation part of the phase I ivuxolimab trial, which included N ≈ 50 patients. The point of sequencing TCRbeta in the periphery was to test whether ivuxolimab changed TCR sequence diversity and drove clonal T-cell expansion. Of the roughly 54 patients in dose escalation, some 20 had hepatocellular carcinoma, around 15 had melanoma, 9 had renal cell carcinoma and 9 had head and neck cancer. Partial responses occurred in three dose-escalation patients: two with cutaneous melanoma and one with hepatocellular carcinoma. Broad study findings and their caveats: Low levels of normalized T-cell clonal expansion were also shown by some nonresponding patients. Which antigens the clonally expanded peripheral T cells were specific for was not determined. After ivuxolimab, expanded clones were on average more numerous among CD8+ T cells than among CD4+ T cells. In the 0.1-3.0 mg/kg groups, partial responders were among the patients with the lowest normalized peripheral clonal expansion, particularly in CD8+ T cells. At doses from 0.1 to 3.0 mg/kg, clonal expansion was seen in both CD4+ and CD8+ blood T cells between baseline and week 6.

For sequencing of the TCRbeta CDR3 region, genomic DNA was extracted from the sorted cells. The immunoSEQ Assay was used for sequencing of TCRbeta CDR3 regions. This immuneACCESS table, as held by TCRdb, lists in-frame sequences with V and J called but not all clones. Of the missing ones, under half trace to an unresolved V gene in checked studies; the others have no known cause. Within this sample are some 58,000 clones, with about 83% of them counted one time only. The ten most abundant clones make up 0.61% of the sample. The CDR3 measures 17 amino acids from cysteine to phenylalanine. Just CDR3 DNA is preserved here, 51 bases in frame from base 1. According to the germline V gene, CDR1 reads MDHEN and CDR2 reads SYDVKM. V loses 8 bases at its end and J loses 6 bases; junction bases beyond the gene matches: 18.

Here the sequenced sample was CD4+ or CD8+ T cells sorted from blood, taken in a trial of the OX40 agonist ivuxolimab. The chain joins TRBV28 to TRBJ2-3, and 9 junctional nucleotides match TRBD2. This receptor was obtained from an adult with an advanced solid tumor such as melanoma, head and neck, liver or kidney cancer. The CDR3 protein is CASFPRGLAGRWDTQYF. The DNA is TGTGCCAGCTTCCCCCGCGGGCTAGCGGGAAGGTGGGATACGCAGTATTTT.